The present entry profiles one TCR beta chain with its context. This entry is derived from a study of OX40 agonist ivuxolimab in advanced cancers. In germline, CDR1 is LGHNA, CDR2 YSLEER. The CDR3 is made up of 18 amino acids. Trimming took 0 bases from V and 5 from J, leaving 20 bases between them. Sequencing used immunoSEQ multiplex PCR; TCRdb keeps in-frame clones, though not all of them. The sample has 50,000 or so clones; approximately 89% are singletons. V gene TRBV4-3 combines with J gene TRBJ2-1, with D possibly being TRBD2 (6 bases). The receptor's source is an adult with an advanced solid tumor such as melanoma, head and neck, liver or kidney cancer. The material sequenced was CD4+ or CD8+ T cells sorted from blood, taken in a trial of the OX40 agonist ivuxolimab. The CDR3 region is CASSQDSSAGLGDNEQFF. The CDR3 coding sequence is TGCGCCAGCAGCCAAGATAGCAGTGCGGGATTGGGTGACAATGAGCAGTTCTTC.